This T cell receptor (beta chain) was documented in a study of T cell clonality in common variable immunodeficiency (dated by TCRdb to the mid-2010s). Overall study outcomes, separate from this receptor: CVID subjects shared fewer TCRbeta clones with each other than healthy controls did (p < 0.0001). The authors noted that sequencing repertoires of T cell subpopulations would be needed to clarify what caused the increased clonality in CVID. Increased TCRbeta clonality was found in CVID subjects compared with healthy controls (t-test p = 0.018), with the increase being most characteristic of about a third of subjects. Even though DNA input was equal, the average per sample came to roughly 80,000 unique sequences for controls compared with around 32,000 for CVID samples. Reportedly, TCRbeta sequences from CVID had fewer deletions and N-nucleotide insertions, and highly modified clones with 13 or more V deletions were absent from CVID. Correlations between repertoire features and clinical complications were limited by patient heterogeneity within the CVID cohort.

For sequencing, equivalent amounts of genomic DNA were input from CVID and control samples. For every sample, a 60 bp segment covering the rearranged TCRbeta CDR3 region was amplified and then sequenced. The immunoSEQ assay, a bias-corrected multiplex PCR combined with high-throughput sequencing, was used to amplify TCRbeta. Turning to the authors' computational methods: Each unique nucleotide sequence was treated as a clone and annotated with V, D and J genes, copy number and frequency. Sequences were labeled productive if in frame, and non-productive if out of frame or containing stop codons. Clonality was calculated from Shannon's entropy as previously described. The predicted amino acid sequences of productive clones were used to derive mean CDR3 Kyte-Doolittle hydropathy. Hierarchical clustering of scaled V gene usage was performed with the R hclust function using Manhattan distance and complete linkage. Clone sharing by CDR3 amino acid sequence was assessed by resampling 12 repertoires per group over 100 rounds. The repertoires were searched for some 70 published EBV-specific TCRbeta sequences and nearly 250 published CMV-specific TCRbeta sequences. A couple of CVID samples yielding fewer than 10,000 sequences were excluded from analysis, leaving 42 CVID repertoires. Sourced from immuneACCESS, this table was stored by TCRdb with only in-frame sequences that have V and J called. A share of the clones is absent; for the studies checked, an unresolved V gene accounts for under half, and the remainder has no known explanation. That table furnishes V, J and clone size, whereas the DNA furnished D and trimming. The sample has approximately 15,000 clones on record, with no singletons. The ten largest clones capture more than 10% of the sample.

The germline V gene (reference sequence) specifies SEHNR as CDR1 and FQNEAQ as CDR2. The CDR3, from cysteine to phenylalanine, totals 14 residues. Of the CDR3's DNA, 33 bases were read; they are in frame from base 1. V ends up 5 bases short and J 7 bases short, with an unmatched junction base count of 2. Standard criteria, namely reduction of serum IgG, IgA and/or IgM below the normal range together with specific antibody deficiency, were applied for the diagnosis of CVID. A total of around 44 subjects (approximately 15 female and around 30 male; age range roughly 9 to 64 years, mean age around 40) were included in the CVID group. Most CVID patients and most healthy controls were of Caucasian heritage. At the time of study participation, every CVID subject had been on replacement immunoglobulin therapy for one year or longer. When blood was collected, none of the CVID subjects were ill or on immunomodulatory or immunosuppressive medication. Heparinized peripheral whole blood samples of about 5 to 8.5 ml were collected from each donor. Genomic DNA from adults with common variable immune deficiency (CVID) and from healthy adult controls was used for sequencing of TCRbeta CDR3 repertoires. Diluted blood was density-centrifuged over Hypaque 1077 or Ficoll-Paque to isolate peripheral blood mononuclear cells. Genomic DNA was obtained from unsorted mononuclear cells through either Qiagen column purification or a centrifugation-based method.

In this sample, this clone turned up a few times. This receptor's antigen is unknown. Coverage ceases 3 residues before the CDR3 finishes, and the germline J gene fills in the end. This TCR derives from a human donor with common variable immunodeficiency. The chain employs TRBV7-9 and TRBJ2-1, with 13 bases aligning to TRBD2. Sequenced input: peripheral blood mononuclear cells. CDR3 sequence: CASSTGLAGNEQFF. CDR3 DNA (partial): TGTGCCAGCAGCACGGGACTAGCGGGGAATGAG.